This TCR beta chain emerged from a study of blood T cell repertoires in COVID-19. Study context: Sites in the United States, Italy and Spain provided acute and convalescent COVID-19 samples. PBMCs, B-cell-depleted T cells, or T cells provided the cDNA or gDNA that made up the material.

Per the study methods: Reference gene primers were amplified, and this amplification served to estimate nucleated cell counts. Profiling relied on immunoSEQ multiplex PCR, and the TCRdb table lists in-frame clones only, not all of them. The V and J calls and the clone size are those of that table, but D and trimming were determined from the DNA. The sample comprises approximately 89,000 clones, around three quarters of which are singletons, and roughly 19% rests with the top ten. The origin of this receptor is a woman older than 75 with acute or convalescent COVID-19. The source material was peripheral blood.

CDR3 in DNA: TGTGCCAGCAGTCAAGACAGGAACACTGAAGCTTTCTTT. Translation: CASSQDRNTEAFF. The rearrangement joins TRBV6-6 to TRBJ1-1, with TRBD1 as a possible D gene (5 bases). V gave up 5 bases and J gave up 1 base, with 8 bases separating them. Germline CDR1 and CDR2: MNHNY and SVGAGI (reference sequence). This CDR3 spans 13 amino acids.